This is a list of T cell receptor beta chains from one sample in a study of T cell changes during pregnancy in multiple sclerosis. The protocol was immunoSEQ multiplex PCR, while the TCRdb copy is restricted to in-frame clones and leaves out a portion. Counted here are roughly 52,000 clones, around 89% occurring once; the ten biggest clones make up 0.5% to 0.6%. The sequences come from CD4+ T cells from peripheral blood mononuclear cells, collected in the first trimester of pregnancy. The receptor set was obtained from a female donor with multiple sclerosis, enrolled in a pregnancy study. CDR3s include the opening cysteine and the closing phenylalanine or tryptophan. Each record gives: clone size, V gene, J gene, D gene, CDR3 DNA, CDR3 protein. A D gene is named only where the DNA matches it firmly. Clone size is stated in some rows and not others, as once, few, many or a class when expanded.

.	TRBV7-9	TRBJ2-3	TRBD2	TGTGCCAGCAGCGAGGGACTAGCGGGAGAGTCAGATACGCAGTATTTT	CASSEGLAGESDTQYF
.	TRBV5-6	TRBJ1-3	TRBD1	TGTGCCAGCAGCGCGGGACAGGGGTCTGGAAACACCATATATTTT	CASSAGQGSGNTIYF
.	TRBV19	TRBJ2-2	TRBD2	TGTGCCAGTAGTATGGGAGGGCGGGAGACCGGGGAGCTGTTTTTT	CASSMGGRETGELFF
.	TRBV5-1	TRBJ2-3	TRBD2	TGCGCCAGCAGCAAGGGACTAGCGGGGGGGCTTACAGATACGCAGTATTTT	CASSKGLAGGLTDTQYF
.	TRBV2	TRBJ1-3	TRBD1	TGTGCCAGCAGTGGGACAGGAACTGGAAACACCATATATTTT	CASSGTGTGNTIYF
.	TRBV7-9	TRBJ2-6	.	TGTGCCAGCAGCTGGCCAGGGAATTTAGCTGGGGCCAACGTCCTGACTTTC	CASSWPGNLAGANVLTF
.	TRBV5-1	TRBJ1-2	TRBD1	TGCGCCAGCAGCTTACGACAGGGGGCGGGTCATGGCTACACCTTC	CASSLRQGAGHGYTF
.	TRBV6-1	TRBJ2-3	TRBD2	TGTGCCAGCAGTGTAGCGGGAGGAACAGATACGCAGTATTTT	CASSVAGGTDTQYF
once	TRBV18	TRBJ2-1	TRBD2	TGTGCCAGCTCACCGCTACCCTTGACTAGCGGGTTCTCCTACAATGAGCAGTTCTTC	CASSPLPLTSGFSYNEQFF
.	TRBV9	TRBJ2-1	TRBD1	TGTGCCAGCAGCTTAGGACAGGGGCCCTACAATGAGCAGTTCTTC	CASSLGQGPYNEQFF
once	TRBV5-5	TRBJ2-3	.	TGTGCCAGCAGCCCCCTAAGCACCGTCACAGATACGCAGTATTTT	CASSPLSTVTDTQYF
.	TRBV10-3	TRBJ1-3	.	TGTGCCATTTCTCCTGGAAACACCATATATTTT	CAISPGNTIYF
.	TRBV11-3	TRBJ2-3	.	TGTGCCAGCAGCTCAGTCACAGATACGCAGTATTTT	CASSSVTDTQYF
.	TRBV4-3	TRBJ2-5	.	TGCGCCAGCAGCCAGGGGCCAGGAGAGACCCAGTACTTC	CASSQGPGETQYF
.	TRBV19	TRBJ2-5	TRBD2	TGTGCCAGTAGTAATCGACTAGCGGGGGCGGAGACCCAGTACTTC	CASSNRLAGAETQYF
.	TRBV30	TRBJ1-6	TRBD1	TGTGCCTGGAGTTTTAACAGGGGGCTCGTTAATTCACCCCTCCACTTT	CAWSFNRGLVNSPLHF
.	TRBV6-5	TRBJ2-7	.	TGTGCCAGCAGTCGGGGGTACGCCTCCTACGAGCAGTACTTC	CASSRGYASYEQYF
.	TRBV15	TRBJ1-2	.	TGTGCCACCAGCAAGCTTCAGGGGAACTATGGCTACACCTTC	CATSKLQGNYGYTF
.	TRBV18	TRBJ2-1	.	TGTGCCAGCTCACCCGCAATGCTACAGGGTTCCCAGTTCTTC	CASSPAMLQGSQFF
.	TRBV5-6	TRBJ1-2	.	TGTGCCAGCAGCTTCAAACGACAGGCAACTAACTATGGCTACACCTTC	CASSFKRQATNYGYTF
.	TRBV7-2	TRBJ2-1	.	TGTGCCAGCAGCCAACGAACGGCCTTAGCTGACGATGAGCAGTTCTTC	CASSQRTALADDEQFF
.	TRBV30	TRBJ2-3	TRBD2	TGTGCCTGGAGTGTACTAGCGGGAGCCCTAGAGACGCAGTATTTT	CAWSVLAGALETQYF
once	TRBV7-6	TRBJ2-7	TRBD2	TGTGCCAGCAGCGTAGGGACTAGCGGATACGAGCAGTACTTC	CASSVGTSGYEQYF
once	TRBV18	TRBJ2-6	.	TGTGCCAGCTCACAACAGGGCGCTGGGGCCAACGTCCTGACTTTC	CASSQQGAGANVLTF
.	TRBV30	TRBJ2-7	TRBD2	TGTGCCTGGGCTGGGACTAGCGGGGCCTACGAGCAGTACTTC	CAWAGTSGAYEQYF
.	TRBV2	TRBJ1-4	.	TGTGCCAGCAGAGGAGGAACTAATGAAAAACTGTTTTTT	CASRGGTNEKLFF
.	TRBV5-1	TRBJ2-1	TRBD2	TGCGCCAGCGCCTGGGGTAGCGGGAGGGCCCTGGGGAATGAGCAGTTCTTC	CASAWGSGRALGNEQFF
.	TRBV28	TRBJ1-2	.	TGTGCCAGCAGTTTGGTCTCAACGGGGGGCTACACCTTC	CASSLVSTGGYTF
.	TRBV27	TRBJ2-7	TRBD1	TGTGCCAGCAGACCCGGGACAGGGGACTACGAGCAGTACTTC	CASRPGTGDYEQYF
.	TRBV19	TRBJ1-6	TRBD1	TGTGCCAGTACGGACAGGGGGTTTAATTCACCCCTCCACTTT	CASTDRGFNSPLHF
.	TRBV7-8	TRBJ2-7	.	TGTGCCAGCAGCTTAGCCAGAAACTACGAGCAGTACTTC	CASSLARNYEQYF
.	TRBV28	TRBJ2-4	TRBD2	TGTGCCAGCAGTTTATCCGAACGGGGGGGGCACATTCAGTACTTC	CASSLSERGGHIQYF
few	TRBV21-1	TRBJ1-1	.	TGTGCCAGCAGCAAAGGATCAAGGGGCACAGGGAAGAACGCAGGAACTGAAGCTTTCTTT	CASSKGSRGTGKNAGTEAFF
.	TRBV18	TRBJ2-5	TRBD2	TGTGCCAGCTCACCACGCGGGGAGGGAGAGACCCAGTACTTC	CASSPRGEGETQYF
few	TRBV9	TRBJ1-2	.	TGTGCCAGCAGCGGAGGGGGCTACACCTTC	CASSGGGYTF
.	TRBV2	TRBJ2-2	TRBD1	TGTGCCAGCAGCCGCCGACAGGGGTGGAACACCGGGGAGCTGTTTTTT	CASSRRQGWNTGELFF
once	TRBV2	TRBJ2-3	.	TGTGCCAGCACAGCGAGGATCTCTACCACAGATACGCAGTATTTT	CASTARISTTDTQYF
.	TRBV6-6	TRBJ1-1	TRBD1	TGTGCCAGCAGTAGACCGACAGGGCCGTACACTGAAGCTTTCTTT	CASSRPTGPYTEAFF
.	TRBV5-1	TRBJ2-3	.	TGCGCCAGCAGCAAGTTCCGGGCCCAGGGCCCAGATACGCAGTATTTT	CASSKFRAQGPDTQYF
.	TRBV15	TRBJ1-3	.	TGTGCCACCAGCGGCCGGGACAATCCAGTCTCTGGAAACACCATATATTTT	CATSGRDNPVSGNTIYF
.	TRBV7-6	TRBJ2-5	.	TGTGCCAGCAGCTCAGAGCGCCAAGAGACCCAGTACTTC	CASSSERQETQYF
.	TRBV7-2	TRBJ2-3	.	TGTGCCAGCAGCTTATTCCTTACAGATACGCAGTATTTT	CASSLFLTDTQYF
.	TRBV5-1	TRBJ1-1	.	TGCGCCAGCAGCTTGTCGGGGATTTCTATCACTGAAGCTTTCTTT	CASSLSGISITEAFF
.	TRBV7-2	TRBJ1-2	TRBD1	TGTGCCAGCAGCTCCCCCCGGGACAGCTATGGCTACACCTTC	CASSSPRDSYGYTF
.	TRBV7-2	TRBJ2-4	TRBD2	TGTGCCAGCAGCAATAGCGGGAGGGCGGAAAACATTCAGTACTTC	CASSNSGRAENIQYF
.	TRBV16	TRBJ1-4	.	TGTGCCAGCAGCACCTCGGCGGGGCTTGAAGAAAAACTGTTTTTT	CASSTSAGLEEKLFF
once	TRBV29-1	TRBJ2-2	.	TGCAGCGTTGACCTGGGGCCCACCGGGGAGCTGTTTTTT	CSVDLGPTGELFF
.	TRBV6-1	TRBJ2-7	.	TGTGCCAGCAAAGGTGACAGTCACGAGCAGTACTTC	CASKGDSHEQYF
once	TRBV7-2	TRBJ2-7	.	TGTGCCAGCAGCTTCGAGGGCGGCTACGAGCAGTACTTC	CASSFEGGYEQYF
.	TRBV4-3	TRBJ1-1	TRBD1	TGCGCCAGCAGCCAAGATAGACAGGGTTTGGACACTGAAGCTTTCTTT	CASSQDRQGLDTEAFF
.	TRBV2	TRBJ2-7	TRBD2	TGTGCCAGCCAGGGAGGGTCGTCCTGGGCGCAGTACTTC	CASQGGSSWAQYF
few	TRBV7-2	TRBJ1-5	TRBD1	TGTGCCAGCAGCCTACAGGGGGCTCAGCCCCAGCATTTT	CASSLQGAQPQHF
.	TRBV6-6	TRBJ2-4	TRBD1	TGTGCCAGCAGTTATAGGACAGGGGCCAAAAACATTCAGTACTTC	CASSYRTGAKNIQYF
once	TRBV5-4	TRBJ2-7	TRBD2	TGTGCCAGCAGCGGGAGGGGCTCCCACGAGCAGTACTTC	CASSGRGSHEQYF
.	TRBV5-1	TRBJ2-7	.	TGCGCCAGCAGCTTGGTGGGCGGGATGGCTTCCTACGAGCAGTACTTC	CASSLVGGMASYEQYF